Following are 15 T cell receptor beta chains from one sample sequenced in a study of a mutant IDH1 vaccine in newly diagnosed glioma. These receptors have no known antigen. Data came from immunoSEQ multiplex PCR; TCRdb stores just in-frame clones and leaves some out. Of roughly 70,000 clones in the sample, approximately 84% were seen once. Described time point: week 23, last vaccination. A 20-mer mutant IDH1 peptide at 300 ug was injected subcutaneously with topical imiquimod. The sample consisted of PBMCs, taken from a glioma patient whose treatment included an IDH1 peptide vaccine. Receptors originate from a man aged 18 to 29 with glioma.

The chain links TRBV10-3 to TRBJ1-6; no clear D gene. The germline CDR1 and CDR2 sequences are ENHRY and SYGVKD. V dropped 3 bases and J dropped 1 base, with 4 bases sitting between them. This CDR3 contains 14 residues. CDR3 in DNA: TGTGCCATCAGTGATATTTCCTATAATTCACCCCTCCACTTT. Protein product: CAISDISYNSPLHF.

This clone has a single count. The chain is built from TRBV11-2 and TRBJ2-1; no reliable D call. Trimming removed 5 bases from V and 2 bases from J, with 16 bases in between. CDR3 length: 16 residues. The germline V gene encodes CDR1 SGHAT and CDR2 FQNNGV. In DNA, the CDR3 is TGTGCCAGCAGCGACCCGGGCCGCGAGGCCTACAATGAGCAGTTCTTC. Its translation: CASSDPGREAYNEQFF.

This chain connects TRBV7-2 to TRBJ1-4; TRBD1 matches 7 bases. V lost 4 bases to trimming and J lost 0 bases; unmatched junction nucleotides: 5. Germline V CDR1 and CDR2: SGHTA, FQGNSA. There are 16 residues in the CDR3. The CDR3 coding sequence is TGTGCCAGCAGCTCACAAGGACAGGCAACTAATGAAAAACTGTTTTTT. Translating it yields CASSSQGQATNEKLFF.

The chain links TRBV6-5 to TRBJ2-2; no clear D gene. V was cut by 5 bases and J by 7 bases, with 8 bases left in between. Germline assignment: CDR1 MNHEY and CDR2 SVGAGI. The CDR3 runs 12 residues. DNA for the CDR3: TGTGCCAGCAGTCCGGACGGCGGGGAGCTGTTTTTT. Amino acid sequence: CASSPDGGELFF.

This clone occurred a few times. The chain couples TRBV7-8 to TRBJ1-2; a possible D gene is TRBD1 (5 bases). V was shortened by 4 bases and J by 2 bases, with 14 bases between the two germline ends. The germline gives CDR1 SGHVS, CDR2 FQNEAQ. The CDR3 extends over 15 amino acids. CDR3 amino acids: CASSSRTTKNYGYTF. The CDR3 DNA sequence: TGTGCCAGCAGCTCCCGGACAACCAAGAACTATGGCTACACCTTC.

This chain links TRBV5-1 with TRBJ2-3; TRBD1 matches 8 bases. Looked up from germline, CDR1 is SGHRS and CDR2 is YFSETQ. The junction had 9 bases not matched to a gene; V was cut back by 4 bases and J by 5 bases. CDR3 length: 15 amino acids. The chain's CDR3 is CASSQIGQGEDTQYF. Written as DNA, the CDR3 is TGCGCCAGCAGCCAAATCGGACAGGGTGAAGATACGCAGTATTTT.

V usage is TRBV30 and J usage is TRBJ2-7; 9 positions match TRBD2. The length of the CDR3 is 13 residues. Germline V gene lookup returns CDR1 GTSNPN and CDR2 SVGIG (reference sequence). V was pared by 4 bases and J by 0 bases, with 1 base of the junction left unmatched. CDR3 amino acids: CAWTSGVSYEQYF. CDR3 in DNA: TGTGCCTGGACTAGCGGGGTCTCCTACGAGCAGTACTTC.

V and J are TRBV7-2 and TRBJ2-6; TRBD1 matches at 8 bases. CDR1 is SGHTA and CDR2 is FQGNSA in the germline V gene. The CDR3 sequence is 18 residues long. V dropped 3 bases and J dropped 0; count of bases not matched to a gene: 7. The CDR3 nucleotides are TGTGCCAGCAGCTTGGGGACAGGAACCTTCTCTGGGGCCAACGTCCTGACTTTC. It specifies CASSLGTGTFSGANVLTF.

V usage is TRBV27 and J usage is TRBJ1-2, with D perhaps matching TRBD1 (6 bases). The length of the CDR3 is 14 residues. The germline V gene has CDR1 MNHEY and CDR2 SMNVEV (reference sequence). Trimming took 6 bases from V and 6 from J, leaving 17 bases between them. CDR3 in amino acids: CASSSSNYRDGYTF. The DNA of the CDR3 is TGTGCCAGCAGCTCCTCGAATTACAGGGATGGCTACACCTTC.

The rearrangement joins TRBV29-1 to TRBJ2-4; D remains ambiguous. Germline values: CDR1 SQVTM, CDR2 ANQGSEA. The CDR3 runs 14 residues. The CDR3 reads CNQPLDGAKNIQYF. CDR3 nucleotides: TGCAACCAGCCCCTCGACGGGGCCAAAAACATTCAGTACTTC.

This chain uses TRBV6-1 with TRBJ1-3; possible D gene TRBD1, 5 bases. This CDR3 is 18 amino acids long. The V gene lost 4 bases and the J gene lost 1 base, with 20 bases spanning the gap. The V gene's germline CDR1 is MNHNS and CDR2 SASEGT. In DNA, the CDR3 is TGTGCCAGCAGTGGATCCCCTCAGCCAGGGAGGTCTGGAAACACCATATATTTT. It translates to CASSGSPQPGRSGNTIYF.

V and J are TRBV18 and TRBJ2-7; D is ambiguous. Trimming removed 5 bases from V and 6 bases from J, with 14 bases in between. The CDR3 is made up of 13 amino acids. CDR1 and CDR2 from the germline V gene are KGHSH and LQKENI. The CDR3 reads CASSSRHFFEQYF. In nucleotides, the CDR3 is TGTGCCAGCTCATCCCGACACTTCTTCGAGCAGTACTTC. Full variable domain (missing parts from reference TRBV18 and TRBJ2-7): NAGVMQNPRHLVRRRGQEARLRCSPMKGHSHVYWYRQLPEEGLKFMVYLQKENIIDESGMPKERFSAEFPKEGPSILRIQQVVRGDSAAYFCASSSRHFFEQYFGPGTRLTVT.

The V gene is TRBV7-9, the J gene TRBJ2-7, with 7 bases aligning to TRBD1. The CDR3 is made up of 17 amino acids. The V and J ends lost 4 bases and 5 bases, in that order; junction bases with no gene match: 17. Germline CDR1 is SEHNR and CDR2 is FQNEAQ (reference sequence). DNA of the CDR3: TGTGCCAGCAGCTCAGGCGGACGGGCAGGGGGAAGCGACGAGCAGTACTTC. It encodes CASSSGGRAGGSDEQYF.

The CDR3 nucleotides read TGTGCCAGCAGTGATCCCCTGAGTAGAGATACGCAGTATTTT. Translating it yields CASSDPLSRDTQYF. The genes are TRBV6-1 and TRBJ2-3; D remains ambiguous. Trimming stripped 3 bases from V and 5 bases from J, with 12 bases between. The CDR3 extends over 14 amino acids. The germline V gene has CDR1 MNHNS and CDR2 SASEGT.

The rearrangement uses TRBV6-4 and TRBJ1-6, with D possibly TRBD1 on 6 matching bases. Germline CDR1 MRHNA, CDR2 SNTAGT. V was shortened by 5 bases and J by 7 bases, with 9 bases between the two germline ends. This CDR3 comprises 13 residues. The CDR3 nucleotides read TGTGCCAGCAGTTTACAGGGAAATTCACCCCTCCACTTT. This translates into CASSLQGNSPLHF.